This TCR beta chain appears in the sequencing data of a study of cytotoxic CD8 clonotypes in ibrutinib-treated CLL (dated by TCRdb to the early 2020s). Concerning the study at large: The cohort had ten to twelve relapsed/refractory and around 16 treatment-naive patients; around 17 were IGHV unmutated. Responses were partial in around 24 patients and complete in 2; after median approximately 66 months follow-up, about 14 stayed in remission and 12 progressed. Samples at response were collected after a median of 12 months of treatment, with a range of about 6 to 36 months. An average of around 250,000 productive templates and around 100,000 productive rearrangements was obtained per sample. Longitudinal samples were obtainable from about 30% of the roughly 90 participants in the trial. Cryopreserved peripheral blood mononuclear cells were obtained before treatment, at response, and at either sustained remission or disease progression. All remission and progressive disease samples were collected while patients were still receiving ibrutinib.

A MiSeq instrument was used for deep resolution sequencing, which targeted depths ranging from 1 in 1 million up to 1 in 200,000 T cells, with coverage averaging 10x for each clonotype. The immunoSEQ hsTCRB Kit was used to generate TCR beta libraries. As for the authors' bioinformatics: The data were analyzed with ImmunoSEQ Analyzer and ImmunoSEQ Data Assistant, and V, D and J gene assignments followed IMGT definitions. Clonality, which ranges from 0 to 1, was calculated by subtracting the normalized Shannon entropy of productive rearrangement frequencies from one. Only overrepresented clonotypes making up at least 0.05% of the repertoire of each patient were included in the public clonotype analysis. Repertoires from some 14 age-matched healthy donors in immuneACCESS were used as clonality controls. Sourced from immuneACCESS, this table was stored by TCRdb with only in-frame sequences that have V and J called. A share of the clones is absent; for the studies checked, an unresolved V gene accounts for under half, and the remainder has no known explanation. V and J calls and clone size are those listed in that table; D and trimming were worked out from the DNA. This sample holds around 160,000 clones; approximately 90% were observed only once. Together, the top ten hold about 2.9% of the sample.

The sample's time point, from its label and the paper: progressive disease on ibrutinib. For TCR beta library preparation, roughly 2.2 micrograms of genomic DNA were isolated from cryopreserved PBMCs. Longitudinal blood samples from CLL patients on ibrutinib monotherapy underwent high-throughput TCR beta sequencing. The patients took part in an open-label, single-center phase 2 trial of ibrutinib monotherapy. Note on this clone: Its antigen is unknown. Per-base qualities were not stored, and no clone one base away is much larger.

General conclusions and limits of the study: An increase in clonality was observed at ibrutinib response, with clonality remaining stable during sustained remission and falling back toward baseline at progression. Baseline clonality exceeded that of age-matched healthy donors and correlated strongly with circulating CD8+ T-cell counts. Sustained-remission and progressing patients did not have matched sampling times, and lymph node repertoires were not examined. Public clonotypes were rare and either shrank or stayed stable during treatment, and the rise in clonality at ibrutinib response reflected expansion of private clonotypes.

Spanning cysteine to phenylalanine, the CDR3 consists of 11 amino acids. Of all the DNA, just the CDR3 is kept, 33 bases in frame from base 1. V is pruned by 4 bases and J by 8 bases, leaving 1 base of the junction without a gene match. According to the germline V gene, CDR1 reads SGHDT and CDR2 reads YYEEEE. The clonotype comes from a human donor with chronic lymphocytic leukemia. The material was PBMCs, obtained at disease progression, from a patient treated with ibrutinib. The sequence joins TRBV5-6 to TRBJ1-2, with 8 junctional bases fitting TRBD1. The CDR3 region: CASSRDRGYTF. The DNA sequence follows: TGTGCCAGCAGCCGGGACAGGGGCTACACCTTC.